This T cell receptor (beta chain) comes out of a study of OX40 agonist ivuxolimab in advanced cancers. Only in-frame clones appear in the TCRdb table, and some are missing; sequencing was by immunoSEQ multiplex PCR. The sample lists some 84,000 clones, approximately 92% seen once, with about 8.6% in the top ten. V shed 7 bases, J shed 7 bases, and the junction held 21 bases outside the gene matches. The CDR3 totals 18 residues. Germline CDR1 is LGHNA and CDR2 is YNFKEQ. The sequence was collected from an adult with an advanced solid tumor such as melanoma, head and neck, liver or kidney cancer. This material consisted of CD4+ or CD8+ T cells sorted from blood, taken in a trial of the OX40 agonist ivuxolimab. J is TRBJ1-2 and V is TRBV4-2, with 10 bases aligning to TRBD1. The CDR3 coding sequence is TGTGCCAGCAACCCGGAGGATTCGGACAGGGGGTCCTTGGCTGGCTACACCTTC. Its translation: CASNPEDSDRGSLAGYTF.